A selection of T cell receptor beta chains follows, all from one sample in a study of blood T cell repertoires in COVID-19. TCRdb's table, derived via immunoSEQ multiplex PCR, lists solely in-frame clones and lacks some. Of some 80,000 clones in the sample, around 84% were seen once. The sequenced sample was peripheral blood. These receptors were taken from a man aged 45 to 65 with acute or convalescent COVID-19. Each CDR3 is given without its conserved first and last residue. Fields, in order: V gene, J gene, CDR3 protein.

>TRBV5-6|TRBJ2-3
ASSYRTSGTDTQY
>TRBV7-9|TRBJ2-7
ASSSWTGEPYEQY
>TRBV5-1|TRBJ2-5
ASSPGLAGKETQY
>TRBV3-1/TRBV3-2|TRBJ2-7
ASSQLHRTYEQY
>TRBV18|TRBJ1-2
ASSPADNYGYT
>TRBV25-1|TRBJ2-7
ASSGQGPYEQY
>TRBV11-3|TRBJ2-3
ASSRWGLDLDTQY
>TRBV7-9|TRBJ2-1
ASSSGGAYKYEQF
>TRBV5-4|TRBJ2-7
ASSYTGTGLSEQY
>TRBV19|TRBJ1-1
ASSIEWPKNTEAF
>TRBV2|TRBJ1-3
ASSDARVAGNTIY
>TRBV7-9|TRBJ2-7
ASSRTGVYEQY
>TRBV6-1|TRBJ1-5
ASSEREWEGLDQPQH
>TRBV19|TRBJ2-1
ASSIVLAEYNEQF
>TRBV27|TRBJ2-2
ASSKTSGGPNTGELF
>TRBV6-5|TRBJ2-1
ASSPSGIYNEQF
>TRBV7-3|TRBJ2-5
ASSPVASGGKETQY
>TRBV7-2|TRBJ2-3
ASSLRGQGTRADTQY
>TRBV19|TRBJ1-1
ASSMAGWNTEAF
>TRBV5-1|TRBJ1-2
ASSFDRDSGYT
>TRBV27|TRBJ1-1
ASSLQTRGNTEAF
>TRBV5-1|TRBJ2-3
ASSWTSGTDTQY
>TRBV6-2/TRBV6-3|TRBJ2-7
ASSYGRGHYEQY
>TRBV6-2/TRBV6-3|TRBJ1-2
ASSYPIWTVYGYT
>TRBV19|TRBJ2-7
ASSSTGLAIYEQY
>TRBV4-3|TRBJ2-7
ASSQEMGQGTYEQY
>TRBV13|TRBJ1-2
ASSLGTGGYGYT
>TRBV18|TRBJ1-5
ASSPGRVGQPQH
>TRBV3-1/TRBV3-2|TRBJ1-1
ASSHGEGTEAF
>TRBV5-1|TRBJ2-2
ASSGGASTGELF
>TRBV24-1|TRBJ2-1
ATSVSSGRAIYNEQF
>TRBV9|TRBJ2-7
AGSVAPDGYEQY
>TRBV27|TRBJ1-2
ASSSRTGWDGYT
>TRBV19|TRBJ2-2
ASSIMAATGGAGELF
>TRBV7-9|TRBJ1-1
ASSPYAGANTEAF
>TRBV5-4|TRBJ1-6
ASSLGGLLSNSPLH
>TRBV7-2|TRBJ1-4
ASSLVGTGNEKLF
>TRBV19|TRBJ1-5
ASSTTGIPRNQPQH
>TRBV6-2/TRBV6-3|TRBJ2-3
ASSYGLAGGLTDTQY
>TRBV5-1|TRBJ1-1
ASSSQGQGNTEAF
>TRBV4-3|TRBJ2-1
ASSPHPGLAVYNEQF
>TRBV27|TRBJ2-1
ASHPRASGGGEQF
>TRBV30|TRBJ2-1
AWSVTGYDEQF
>TRBV27|TRBJ1-1
ASSLGTGPVTEAF
>TRBV9|TRBJ1-1
ASSATGNTEAF